This T cell receptor beta chain was retrieved from a study of regulatory T cells in long-lasting Graves disease. General study findings and limits: Patients with persistent disease shared 2,741 public clonotypes, outpacing the approximately 970 shared by new patients.

Time point defined: newly diagnosed GD, antithyroid drugs for less than 3 months. Construction of the TCR library relied on RNA isolated from PBMCs. HTBI primers from iRepertoire and Arm-PCR of CDR3 regions yielded the TCR beta libraries. Via MiXCR, TCRdb re-called the multiplex PCR reads, giving one row per CDR3 protein. Among 540,000 or so distinct CDR3 sequences, approximately 12% were seen once, and the ten largest hold roughly 10%. This clonotype was seen ten or more times. The antigen remains unidentified. Trimming removed 3 bases at V and 1 base at J, with 19 bases between. Germline V gene data show CDR1 as MNHNS and CDR2 as SASEGT. The CDR3 contains 18 residues. These data were also reused for a study on T cells in Graves' hyperthyroidism and ophthalmopathy. That report notes: Stability of Graves' hyperthyroidism was defined as absent ophthalmopathy progression within 18 months. The authors' 13 V-J model separated ophthalmopathy from stable hyperthyroidism.

This specimen consisted of peripheral blood mononuclear cells (PBMCs), obtained at new diagnosis, from a patient treated with antithyroid drugs. The TCR originated in a man aged 25 to 40 with Graves disease. The chain employs TRBV6-1 and TRBJ1-5; D is possibly TRBD1 (5 bases). The CDR3 loop reads CASSEGRSSPSSNQPQHF. CDR3 nucleotide sequence: TGTGCCAGCAGTGAGGGACGTTCCTCCCCAAGCAGCAATCAGCCCCAGCATTTT.